These 9 T cell receptor beta chains were sequenced from one sample in a study of human T cells and chemical hapten exposure. Time point defined: patch test 1, 2 weeks after DPC sensitization. This sample's treatment: therapeutic diphenylcyclopropenone sensitization with weekly scalp DPC. TCRdb re-derived calls from the RACE reads in MiXCR, one entry per CDR3 protein. The table has some 120,000 distinct CDR3 sequences, 12% seen once. The source material was whole blood, sampled in connection with sensitization to the hapten diphenylcyclopropenone (DPC). Receptor source: a woman in her forties or fifties with alopecia areata. Some clones in this sample may be carry-over from other donors' samples.

V gene TRBV7-9 combines with J gene TRBJ1-1, with unresolved D. Looked up from germline, CDR1 is SEHNR and CDR2 is FQNEAQ (reference sequence). The CDR3 has 14 residues. The V end was cut by 3 bases, the J end by 4 bases, with 12 bases between. The CDR3 nucleotides are TGTGCCAGCAGCTTTAAAGAGGTTCGCACTGAAGCTTTCTTT. The encoded protein is CASSFKEVRTEAFF.

This clonotype has a handful of counts. The gene calls are TRBV7-2 and TRBJ1-1, with D hard to call. Trimming took 5 bases from V and 8 from J, leaving 18 bases between them. The CDR3 extends over 14 amino acids. The germline V gene has CDR1 SGHTA and CDR2 FQGNSA. Here the CDR3 DNA reads TGTGCCAGCAGCCTTGAAAGGCCCTCGATCGAAGCTTTCTTT. Translating it yields CASSLERPSIEAFF.

This clonotype was detected ten times or more. The chain carries TRBV4-3 and TRBJ1-5; D call uncertain. Trimming left V 0 bases short and J 7 bases short, with 16 bases between. The CDR3 covers 16 residues. Germline V CDR1 and CDR2: LGHNA, YSLEER. The CDR3 here is CASSQERTLIGQPQHF. The CDR3 DNA reads as TGCGCCAGCAGCCAAGAGAGGACCCTTATAGGGCAGCCCCAGCATTTT.

In its sample, this clonotype was seen many times. CDR3 sequence: CASSRTGPGELFF. The DNA of the CDR3 is TGTGCCAGCAGCAGAACTGGGCCCGGGGAGCTGTTTTTT. The chain combines TRBV21-1 with TRBJ2-2. TRBV21-1 has pseudogene status. The CDR3 runs 13 residues.

This chain connects TRBV7-2 to TRBJ1-1; no clear D. The CDR3 totals 14 residues. V gave up 3 bases and J gave up 5 bases, with 13 bases separating them. Per the germline V gene, CDR1 is SGHTA and CDR2 is FQGNSA. The CDR3 protein is CASSFTSSITEAFF. Written as DNA, the CDR3 is TGTGCCAGCAGCTTCACCTCGTCTATAACTGAAGCTTTCTTT.

This clonotype has just a few counts. This rearrangement joins TRBV6-5 to TRBJ1-6; unclear D gene. Trimming left V 0 bases short and J 9 bases short, with 12 bases between. The CDR3 length is 15 residues. Germline CDR1 and CDR2: MNHEY and SVGAGI. The CDR3: CASSYSRDQGSPLHF. The CDR3 DNA reads TGTGCCAGCAGTTACTCGAGGGATCAAGGTTCACCCCTCCACTTT.

This clonotype was seen many times. The V call is TRBV7-6, the J call TRBJ2-3; weak D call: TRBD1 (5 bases). Trimming took off 1 base at V and 0 bases at J, with 14 bases between the two ends. The CDR3 loop spans 17 amino acids. The germline V gene encodes CDR1 SGHVS and CDR2 FNYEAQ. DNA for the CDR3: TGTGCCAGCAGCTTAGTGGCAAGGACACCCAGCACAGATACGCAGTATTTT. This encodes CASSLVARTPSTDTQYF.

This clonotype has just a few counts. This chain uses TRBV12-3 or TRBV12-4 with TRBJ1-5, with TRBD1 identical over 7 bases. This CDR3 is built from 15 residues. With V trimmed by 1 base and J by 7 bases, 7 bases remained unmatched. CDR3 sequence reads: CASSLGRQGGQPQHF. The CDR3 region has the DNA TGTGCCAGCAGTTTAGGTCGACAGGGAGGGCAGCCCCAGCATTTT.

The chain couples TRBV6-4 to TRBJ1-6, with a weak D call TRBD1 (5 bases). The CDR3 runs 15 residues. Trimming took off 2 bases at V and 10 bases at J, with 15 bases between the two ends. Germline CDR1 MRHNA, CDR2 SNTAGT. CDR3 protein: CASSDVAGIGSPLHF. The CDR3 region has the DNA TGTGCCAGCAGTGACGTTGCAGGGATAGGATCACCCCTCCACTTT.